The 10 T cell receptor beta chains given below trace back to one sample, sequenced in a study of blood T cell repertoires in COVID-19. TCRdb's copy holds only in-frame clones and misses some; the assay was immunoSEQ multiplex PCR. This table has approximately 160,000 clones, around four fifths appearing once. Sequencing was performed on peripheral blood. These receptors all stem from an older man with acute or convalescent COVID-19.

This clone was picked up a small number of times. The rearrangement joins TRBV9 to TRBJ2-5, with TRBD2 matching over 9 bases. Germline V lookup: CDR1 SGDLS, CDR2 YYNGEE. V shed 4 bases, J shed 5 bases, and the junction held 6 bases outside the gene matches. CDR3 length equals 14 residues. The CDR3 region is CASSIGTSRETQYF. The CDR3 DNA reads as TGTGCCAGCAGCATCGGGACTAGCCGGGAGACCCAGTACTTC.

The rearrangement joins TRBV6-5 to TRBJ2-3; tentatively, D is TRBD1 (5 bases). Germline loops: CDR1 MNHEY, CDR2 SVGAGI. The CDR3 loop spans 15 amino acids. Trimming took off 5 bases at V and 0 bases at J, with 12 bases between the two ends. The CDR3 bases are TGTGCCAGCAGTAGGGAAGGGGCTAGCACAGATACGCAGTATTTT. Amino acid sequence: CASSREGASTDTQYF.

This clone was recorded many times. The V gene is TRBV30, the J gene TRBJ1-2, with 9 bases identical to TRBD1. Unmatched junction bases numbered 7, after V lost 3 bases and J lost 8 bases. This CDR3 region has 13 residues. Germline V gene data show CDR1 as GTSNPN and CDR2 as SVGIG (reference sequence). CDR3 residues: CAWRGQGTGGYTF. The CDR3 DNA follows: TGTGCCTGGAGGGGACAGGGTACGGGGGGCTACACCTTC. The entire variable domain, with the rest obtained from reference TRBV30 and TRBJ1-2, is as follows: SQTIHQWPATLVQPVGSPLSLECTVEGTSNPNLYWYRQAAGRGLQLLFYSVGIGQISSEVPQNLSASRPQDRQFILSSKKLLLSDSGFYLCAWRGQGTGGYTFGSGTRLTVV.

The gene calls are TRBV2 and TRBJ1-1; 8 bases line up with TRBD1. Germline CDR1 reads SNHLY; CDR2 reads FYNNEI. The length of the CDR3 is 16 residues. The J segment lost 5 bases and the V segment lost 3 bases, leaving 11 bases of the junction unmatched. The chain's CDR3 is CASSDRTGSVYTEAFF. The CDR3 bases are TGTGCCAGCAGTGACCGGACAGGGTCCGTATATACTGAAGCTTTCTTT.

J is TRBJ2-2 and V is TRBV7-2; D is unresolved. The germline V gene encodes CDR1 SGHTA and CDR2 FQGNSA. V was cut by 3 bases and J by 2 bases, with 13 bases left in between. The CDR3 runs to 16 residues. CDR3: CASSFNRWANTGELFF. The DNA of the CDR3 is TGTGCCAGCAGCTTTAACAGATGGGCAAACACCGGGGAGCTGTTTTTT.

The chain has TRBV27 and TRBJ2-1; D is unclear. The V end lost 5 bases, the J end lost 0 bases, and 14 bases lay between the germline ends. CDR3 length equals 16 residues. From germline, CDR1 is MNHEY and CDR2 SMNVEV (reference sequence). This CDR3 is CASSSPTMLSYNEQFF. The CDR3 nucleotides read TGTGCCAGCAGTAGCCCAACGATGCTCTCCTACAATGAGCAGTTCTTC.

The chain is built from TRBV21-1 and TRBJ1-5; the D segment call TRBD1 is taken from the table without a DNA check. TRBV21-1 has pseudogene status. The CDR3 has 22 amino acids. The CDR3 region is CASSKEDRLGQPLLYSNQPQHF. The CDR3 nucleotides are TGTGCCAGCAGCAAAGAGGATCGACTGGGACAGCCCCTCCTTTATAGCAATCAGCCCCAGCATTTT.

This rearrangement joins TRBV5-1 to TRBJ2-3; 9 bases align to TRBD2. The CDR3 has 15 residues. V shed 7 bases and J 2 bases; nucleotides not matched to a gene: 8. The germline CDR1 and CDR2 sequences are SGHRS and YFSETQ. The CDR3 region is CASSIAGANTDTQYF. The CDR3 nucleotides are TGCGCCAGCTCGATAGCGGGGGCCAACACAGATACGCAGTATTTT.

Many counts were recorded for this clone. The rearrangement uses TRBV11-2 and TRBJ2-1; the match to TRBD2 covers 9 bases. Germline trimming cut 2 bases from V and 8 bases from J; bases unmatched to any gene: 13. This CDR3 is built from 17 residues. Per the germline V gene, CDR1 is SGHAT and CDR2 is FQNNGV. The CDR3 coding sequence is TGTGCCAGCAGCTTAAGGGGGAGTATGGTAGCGGGAGATGAGCAGTTCTTC. It encodes CASSLRGSMVAGDEQFF.

The chain has TRBV5-1 and TRBJ1-4; D call uncertain. V gave up 2 bases and J gave up 5 bases, with 10 bases separating them. This CDR3 has 14 residues. CDR1 SGHRS and CDR2 YFSETQ come from the germline V gene. For the CDR3, the DNA is TGCGCCAGCAGCTTTACAGTCGGCAATGAAAAACTGTTTTTT. This encodes CASSFTVGNEKLFF.